A selection of T cell receptor beta chains follows, all from one sample in a study of OX40 agonist ivuxolimab in advanced cancers. This table comes from immunoSEQ multiplex PCR, and its TCRdb copy is limited to in-frame clones, with some not included. The table includes under 80,000 clones, about nine tenths detected once. Specimen: CD4+ or CD8+ T cells sorted from blood, collected in a trial of the OX40 agonist ivuxolimab. The source is an adult with an advanced solid tumor such as melanoma, head and neck, liver or kidney cancer. CDR3s include the opening cysteine and the closing phenylalanine or tryptophan. The D gene is left open where the match is weak. Size is omitted from some rows. Given values are once, few, many or a class for expanded clones.

>TRBJ2-5|.|13|TRBV6-5|.
TGTGCCAGCAGTTACACAGGGAGCGAGACCCAGTACTTC
CASSYTGSETQYF
>TRBJ2-4|.|13|TRBV7-6|once
TGTGCCAGCAGCTCCAATAGCTGGAACATTCAGTACTTC
CASSSNSWNIQYF
>TRBJ2-1|TRBD2|15|TRBV5-1|.
TGCGCCAGCAGCGCCGGGACTAGTTTAGTCGGTGAGCAGTTCTTC
CASSAGTSLVGEQFF
>TRBJ2-6|TRBD2|17|TRBV4-1|.
TGCGCCAGCAGCCAAGATCCCGGGGGGACCGGGGCCAACGTCCTGACTTTC
CASSQDPGGTGANVLTF
>TRBJ2-3|.|14|TRBV2|.
TGTGCCACCGGGGCTGGGGGGCCTACAGATACGCAGTATTTT
CATGAGGPTDTQYF
>TRBJ2-1|.|15|TRBV9|once
TGTGCCAGCGCTAGGGGTTGGGGATCCAACAATGAGCAGTTCTTC
CASARGWGSNNEQFF
>TRBJ1-6|TRBD1|13|TRBV30|.
TGTGCCTGGCGGGACAGTCCTAATTCACCCCTCCACTTT
CAWRDSPNSPLHF
>TRBJ1-1|.|13|TRBV2|.
TGTGCCAGCAAGCAGAGGGTTGTCACTGAAGCTTTCTTT
CASKQRVVTEAFF
>TRBJ2-3|.|11|TRBV6-6|once
TGTGCCAGCCGGAACACAGATACGCAGTATTTT
CASRNTDTQYF
>TRBJ2-7|TRBD1|13|TRBV29-1|.
TGCAGCGTTCCGGGACAGGGGGCCCACGAGCAGTACTTC
CSVPGQGAHEQYF
>TRBJ1-2|TRBD1|15|TRBV27|.
TGTGCCAGCAGCCCTAGCCAAGGGGGCGCCCCCGGCTACACCTTC
CASSPSQGGAPGYTF
>TRBJ1-2|.|15|TRBV5-4|.
TGTGCCAGCAGCTTGTGGGGCGCGGGATTCTATGGCTACACCTTC
CASSLWGAGFYGYTF
>TRBJ1-5|.|12|TRBV6-1|few
TGTGCCAGCAGATCCGGGAATCAGCCCCAGCATTTT
CASRSGNQPQHF
>TRBJ1-5|.|14|TRBV6-6|.
TGTGCCAGCAGTTTGTCAGGTAGCAATCAGCCCCAGCATTTT
CASSLSGSNQPQHF
>TRBJ1-1|TRBD1|13|TRBV10-3|.
TGTGCCATCAACGGCCAGGGGGACACTGAAGCTTTCTTT
CAINGQGDTEAFF
>TRBJ2-3|.|15|TRBV2|.
TGTGCCAGCAGTGAGTTCGCGGACCCCACAGATACGCAGTATTTT
CASSEFADPTDTQYF
>TRBJ2-3|.|14|TRBV5-4|few
TGTGCCAGCAGCTTGGCGGGGGGCCCGGATACGCAGTATTTT
CASSLAGGPDTQYF
>TRBJ1-4|.|16|TRBV5-1|.
TGCGCCAGCAGCTCTGGGATCGACTCAACTAATGAAAAACTGTTTTTT
CASSSGIDSTNEKLFF
>TRBJ1-5|.|14|TRBV6-6|.
TGTGCCAGCAGCCCTACAGGGACCAATCAGCCCCAGCATTTT
CASSPTGTNQPQHF
>TRBJ2-2|TRBD1|13|TRBV30|.
TGTGCCAGCCAGACAGGGGGGACCGGGGAGCTGTTTTTT
CASQTGGTGELFF
>TRBJ1-1|.|12|TRBV11-3|.
TGTGCCAGCAGCTTTAAGAACACTGAAGCTTTCTTT
CASSFKNTEAFF
>TRBJ2-4|.|17|TRBV7-9|.
TGTGCCAGCAGCCAAATTCAGGGGAGTCTAGCCAAAAACATTCAGTACTTC
CASSQIQGSLAKNIQYF
>TRBJ1-1|.|14|TRBV19|.
TGTGCCAGTACCACCAGGCAGTCGAACACTGAAGCTTTCTTT
CASTTRQSNTEAFF
>TRBJ1-2|.|14|TRBV19|.
TGTGCCAGTAGTCGGGGGGAGAGGCGCTATGGCTACACCTTC
CASSRGERRYGYTF
>TRBJ2-7|TRBD1|13|TRBV6-6|.
TGTGCCAGCAGCCGGGACAGTACCTACGAGCAGTACTTC
CASSRDSTYEQYF
>TRBJ1-1|.|13|TRBV25-1|.
TGTGCCAGCAGTGAACAGGGGAACACTGAAGCTTTCTTT
CASSEQGNTEAFF
>TRBJ2-1|.|12|TRBV28|.
TGTGCCAGCACTCGCCGTACCGGGGAGCAGTTCTTC
CASTRRTGEQFF
>TRBJ1-6|.|15|TRBV7-8|.
TGTGCCAGCAGCTTAGCGCCGGGCCTCAATTCACCCCTCCACTTT
CASSLAPGLNSPLHF
>TRBJ2-2|.|15|TRBV2|.
TGTGCCAGCAGTGGACGGTCCGGATACACCGGGGAGCTGTTTTTT
CASSGRSGYTGELFF
>TRBJ2-5|.|13|TRBV19|.
TGTGCCAGTACTGGCAGGGGACGAGAGACCCAGTACTTC
CASTGRGRETQYF
>TRBJ2-7|.|11|TRBV6-5|.
TGTGCCAGCAGAACCAACTACGAGCAGTACTTC
CASRTNYEQYF
>TRBJ2-7|.|13|TRBV7-8|.
TGTGCCAGCAGCTTAGCGTTGGACAGACAGCAGTACTTC
CASSLALDRQQYF
>TRBJ1-1|TRBD1|13|TRBV7-3|.
TGTGCCAGCAGCTGGGACAGGGGCACTGAAGCTTTCTTT
CASSWDRGTEAFF
>TRBJ1-5|TRBD1|15|TRBV13|.
TGTGCCAGCAGCTTAGGGCGACAGGGGAGACAGCCCCAGCATTTT
CASSLGRQGRQPQHF
>TRBJ1-5|.|13|TRBV28|.
TGTGCCAGCAGTTTATCGGTAATTCAGCCCCAGCATTTT
CASSLSVIQPQHF
>TRBJ2-5|TRBD2|15|TRBV10-1|.
TGCGCCAGCAGTGCTAGCGGGAGGGTCCAAGAGACCCAGTACTTC
CASSASGRVQETQYF
>TRBJ1-1|TRBD1|11|TRBV2|few
TGTGCCAGAGGACAGGGCACTGAAGCTTTCTTT
CARGQGTEAFF